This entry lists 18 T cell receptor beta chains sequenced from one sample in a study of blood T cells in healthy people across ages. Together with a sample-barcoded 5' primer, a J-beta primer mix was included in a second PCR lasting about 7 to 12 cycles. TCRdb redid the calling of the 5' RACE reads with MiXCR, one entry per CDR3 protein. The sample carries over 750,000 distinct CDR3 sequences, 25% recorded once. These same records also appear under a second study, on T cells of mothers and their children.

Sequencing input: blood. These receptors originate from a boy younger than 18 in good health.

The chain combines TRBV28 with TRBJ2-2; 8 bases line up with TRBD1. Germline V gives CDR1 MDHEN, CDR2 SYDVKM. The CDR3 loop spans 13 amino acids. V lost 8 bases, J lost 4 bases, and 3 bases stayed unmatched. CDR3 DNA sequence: TGTGCCAGCGGACAGGGTGCCACCGGGGAGCTGTTTTTT. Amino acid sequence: CASGQGATGELFF.

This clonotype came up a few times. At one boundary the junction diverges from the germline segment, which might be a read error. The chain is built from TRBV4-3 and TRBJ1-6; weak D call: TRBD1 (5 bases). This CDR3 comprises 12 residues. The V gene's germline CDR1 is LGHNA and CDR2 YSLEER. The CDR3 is CAGSQGISPLHF. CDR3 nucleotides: TGCGCCGGCAGCCAGGGTATTTCACCCCTCCACTTT.

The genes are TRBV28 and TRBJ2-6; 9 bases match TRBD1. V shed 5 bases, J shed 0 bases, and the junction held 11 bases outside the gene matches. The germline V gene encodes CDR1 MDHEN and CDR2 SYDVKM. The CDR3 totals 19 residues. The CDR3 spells CASSKPGQGPISGANVLTF. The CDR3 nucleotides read TGTGCCAGCAGTAAGCCGGGACAGGGCCCTATCTCTGGGGCCAACGTCCTGACTTTC.

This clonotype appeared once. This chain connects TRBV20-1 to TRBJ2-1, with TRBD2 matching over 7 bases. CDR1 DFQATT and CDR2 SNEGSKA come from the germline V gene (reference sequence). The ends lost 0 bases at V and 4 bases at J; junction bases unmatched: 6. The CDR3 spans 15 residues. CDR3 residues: CSARDPGLVYNEQFF. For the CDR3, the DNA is TGCAGTGCTAGAGATCCCGGACTAGTTTACAATGAGCAGTTCTTC.

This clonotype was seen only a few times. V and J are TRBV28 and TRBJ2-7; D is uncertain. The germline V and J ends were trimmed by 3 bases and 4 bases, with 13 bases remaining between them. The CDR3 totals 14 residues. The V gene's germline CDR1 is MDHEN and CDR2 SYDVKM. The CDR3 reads CASSFFGGLYEQYF. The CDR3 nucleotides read TGTGCCAGCAGTTTCTTCGGCGGCTTATACGAGCAGTACTTC.

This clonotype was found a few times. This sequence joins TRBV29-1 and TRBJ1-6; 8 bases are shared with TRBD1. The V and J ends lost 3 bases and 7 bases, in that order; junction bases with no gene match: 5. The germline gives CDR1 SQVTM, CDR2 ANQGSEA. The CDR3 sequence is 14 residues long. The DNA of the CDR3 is TGCAGCGTTGAGGGCGGGACAGGCAATTCACCCCTCCACTTT. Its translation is CSVEGGTGNSPLHF. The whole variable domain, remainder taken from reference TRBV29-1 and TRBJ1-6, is SAVISQKPSRDICQRGTSLTIQCQVDSQVTMMFWYRQQPGQSLTLIATANQGSEATYESGFVIDKFPISRPNLTFSTLTVSNMSPEDSSIYLCSVEGGTGNSPLHFGNGTRLTVT.

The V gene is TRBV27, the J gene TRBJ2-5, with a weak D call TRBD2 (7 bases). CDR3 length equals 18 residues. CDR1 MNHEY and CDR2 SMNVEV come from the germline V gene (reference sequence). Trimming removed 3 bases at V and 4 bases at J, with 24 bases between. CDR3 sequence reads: CASSFLKGGPILLETQYF. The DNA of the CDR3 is TGTGCCAGCAGTTTTCTGAAGGGGGGGCCTATTTTGTTAGAGACCCAGTACTTC.

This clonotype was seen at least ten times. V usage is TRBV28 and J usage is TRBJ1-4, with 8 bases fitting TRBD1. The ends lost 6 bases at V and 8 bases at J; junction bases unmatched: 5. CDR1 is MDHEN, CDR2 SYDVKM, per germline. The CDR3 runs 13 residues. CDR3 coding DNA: TGTGCCAGCAGAGAGACAGGGGAAGAAAAACTGTTTTTT. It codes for CASRETGEEKLFF.

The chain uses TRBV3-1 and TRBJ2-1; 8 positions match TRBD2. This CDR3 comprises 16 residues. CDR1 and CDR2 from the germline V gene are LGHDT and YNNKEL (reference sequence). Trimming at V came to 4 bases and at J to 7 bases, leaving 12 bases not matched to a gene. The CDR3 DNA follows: TGTGCCAGCAGCCGCTCAAAGGGACTAGGGGGAAATGAGCAGTTCTTC. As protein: CASSRSKGLGGNEQFF.

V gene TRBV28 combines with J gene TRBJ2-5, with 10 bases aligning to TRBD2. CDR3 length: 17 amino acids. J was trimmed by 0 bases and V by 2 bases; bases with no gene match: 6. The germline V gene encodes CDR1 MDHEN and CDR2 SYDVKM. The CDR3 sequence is CASSLRTSGSYQETQYF. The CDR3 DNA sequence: TGTGCCAGCAGTTTAAGGACTAGCGGTTCTTACCAAGAGACCCAGTACTTC. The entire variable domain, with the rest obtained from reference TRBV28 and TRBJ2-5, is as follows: DVKVTQSSRYLVKRTGEKVFLECVQDMDHENMFWYRQDPGLGLRLIYFSYDVKMKEKGDIPEGYSVSREKKERFSLILESASTNQTSMYLCASSLRTSGSYQETQYFGPGTRLLVL.

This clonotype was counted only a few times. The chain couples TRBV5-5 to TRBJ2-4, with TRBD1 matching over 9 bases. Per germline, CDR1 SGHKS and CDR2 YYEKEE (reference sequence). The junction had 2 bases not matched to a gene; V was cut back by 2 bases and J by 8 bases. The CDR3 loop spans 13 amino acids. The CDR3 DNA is TGTGCCAGCAGCTTTGGGACAGGGCACATTCAGTACTTC. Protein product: CASSFGTGHIQYF.

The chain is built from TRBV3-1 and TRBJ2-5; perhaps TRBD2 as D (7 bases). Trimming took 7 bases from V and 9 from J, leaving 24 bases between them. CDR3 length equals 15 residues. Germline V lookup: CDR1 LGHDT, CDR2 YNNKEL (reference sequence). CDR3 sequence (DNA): TGTGCCAGCACCGAAGGGGGGGCTGCCCGGAAGGCCCAGTACTTC. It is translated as CASTEGGAARKAQYF.

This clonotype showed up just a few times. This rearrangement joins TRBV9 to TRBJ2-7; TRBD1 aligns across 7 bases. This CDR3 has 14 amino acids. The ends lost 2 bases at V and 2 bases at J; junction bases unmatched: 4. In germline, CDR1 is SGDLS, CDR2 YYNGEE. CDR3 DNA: TGTGCCAGCAGCGTGGGGGACAGCCCCTACGAGCAGTACTTC. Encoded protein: CASSVGDSPYEQYF.

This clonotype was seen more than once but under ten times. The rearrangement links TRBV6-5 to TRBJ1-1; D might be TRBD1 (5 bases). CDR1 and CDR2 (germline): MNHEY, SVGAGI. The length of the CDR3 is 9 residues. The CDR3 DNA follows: TGTCCAGGGTTCATTGAAGCTTTCTTT. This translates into CPGFIEAFF.

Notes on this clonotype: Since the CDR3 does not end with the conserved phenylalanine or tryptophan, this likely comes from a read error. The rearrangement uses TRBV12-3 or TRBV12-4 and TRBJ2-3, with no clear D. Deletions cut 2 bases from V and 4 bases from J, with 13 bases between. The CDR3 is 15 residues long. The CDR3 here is CASSLRSRSADTQYS. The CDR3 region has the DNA TGTGCCAGCAGTTTACGGAGCCGGAGCGCAGATACGCAGTATTCT.

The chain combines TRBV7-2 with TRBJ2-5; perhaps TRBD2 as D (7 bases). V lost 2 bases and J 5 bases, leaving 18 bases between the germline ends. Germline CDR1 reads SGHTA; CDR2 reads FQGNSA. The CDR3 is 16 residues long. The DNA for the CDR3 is TGTGCCAGCAGCTTATCGGACGGGGGGCTTCGCGAGACCCAGTACTTC. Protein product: CASSLSDGGLRETQYF.

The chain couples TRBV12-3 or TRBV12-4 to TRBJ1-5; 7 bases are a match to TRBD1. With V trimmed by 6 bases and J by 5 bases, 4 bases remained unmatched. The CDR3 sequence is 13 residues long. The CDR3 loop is CASSRGTDQPQHF. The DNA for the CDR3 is TGTGCCAGCAGCCGCGGGACAGATCAGCCCCAGCATTTT.

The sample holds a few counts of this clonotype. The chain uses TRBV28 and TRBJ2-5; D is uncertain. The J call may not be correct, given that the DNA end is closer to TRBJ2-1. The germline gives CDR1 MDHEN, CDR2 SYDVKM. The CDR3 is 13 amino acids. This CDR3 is CASTFPGDNEQFF. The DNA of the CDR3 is TGTGCCAGCACCTTCCCTGGGGACAATGAGCAGTTCTTC.